Below are 13 T cell receptor beta chains sequenced from a single sample in a study of blood T cell repertoires in COVID-19. This table comes from immunoSEQ multiplex PCR, and its TCRdb copy is limited to in-frame clones, with some not included. The sample contains about 250,000 clones, roughly 89% of which appear only once. Sequencing input: peripheral blood. The receptors were gathered from a young man with acute or convalescent COVID-19.

The chain links TRBV18 to TRBJ1-2; 8 nucleotides align to TRBD1. Germline V gene lookup returns CDR1 KGHSH and CDR2 LQKENI. V was clipped by 6 bases and J by 5 bases; unmatched bases: 5. This CDR3 region has 13 residues. The CDR3 DNA reads as TGTGCCAGCTCCCCTGACAGGGGTTATGGCTACACCTTC. It is translated as CASSPDRGYGYTF.

This clone was seen only a few times. The chain couples TRBV6-1 to TRBJ1-5; D unresolved. V lost 1 base, J lost 5 bases, and 12 bases lay in between. Germline V CDR1 and CDR2: MNHNS, SASEGT. This CDR3 region has 15 residues. CDR3 sequence: CASSEVLVPDQPQHF. The CDR3 DNA reads as TGTGCCAGCAGTGAAGTGTTGGTGCCAGATCAGCCCCAGCATTTT.

The rearrangement joins TRBV4-1 to TRBJ1-2; D might be TRBD1 (5 bases). Germline V gene lookup returns CDR1 MGHRA and CDR2 YSYEKL. The V end was cut by 0 bases, the J end by 7 bases, with 15 bases between. The CDR3 consists of 15 residues. CDR3 in DNA: TGCGCCAGCAGCCAAGATTGGCCCAGTAGGGGTGGCTACACCTTC. Its translation: CASSQDWPSRGGYTF.

The chain couples TRBV7-3 to TRBJ2-7, with TRBD1 as a possible D gene (6 bases). V lost 5 bases and J 6 bases, leaving 20 bases between the germline ends. The CDR3 extends over 15 amino acids. The germline CDR1 and CDR2 sequences are SGHTA and FQGTGA. The CDR3 coding sequence is TGTGCCAGCAGCCCAACACCCGACAGGACGAGCGAGCAGTACTTC. This codes for CASSPTPDRTSEQYF.

The V gene is TRBV30, the J gene TRBJ1-6, with D possibly matching TRBD1 (5 bases). Trimming cost V 6 bases and J 7 bases, with 22 bases left between them. The CDR3 is 16 amino acids. Germline CDR1 reads GTSNPN; CDR2 reads SVGIG (reference sequence). In nucleotides, the CDR3 is TGTGCCTGTAATGGGCGAAGGGGAGGGCAAAATTCACCCCTCCACTTT. This gives the protein CACNGRRGGQNSPLHF.

The genes are TRBV24-1 and TRBJ1-5, with 8 nucleotides matching TRBD1. CDR3 length equals 15 residues. CDR1 is KGHDR and CDR2 is SFDVKD in the germline V gene. With V trimmed by 4 bases and J by 6 bases, 7 bases remained unmatched. As DNA, the CDR3 is TGTGCCACCAGTGACACAAAACAGGGGGGTCAGCCCCAGCATTTT. Protein product: CATSDTKQGGQPQHF.

The chain recombines TRBV5-1 with TRBJ2-5; 13 positions agree with TRBD2. The CDR3 runs 15 residues. Germline V gene lookup returns CDR1 SGHRS and CDR2 YFSETQ. Trimming removed 5 bases from V and 3 bases from J; junction bases left unmatched: 4. CDR3 nucleotide sequence: TGCGCCAGCAGAACTAGCGGGGGGGCCGAAGAGACCCAGTACTTC. This sequence encodes CASRTSGGAEETQYF.

The DNA for the CDR3 is TGTGCCAGCAGTGGACAGGGCCGTAGGGAGCTGTTTTTT. Translated: CASSGQGRRELFF. The V call is TRBV28, the J call TRBJ2-2; 8 bases are a match to TRBD1. V was clipped by 5 bases and J by 9 bases; unmatched bases: 5. CDR3 length: 13 amino acids. Germline CDR1 reads MDHEN; CDR2 reads SYDVKM.

The chain employs TRBV9 and TRBJ2-2; TRBD1 matches at 8 bases. This CDR3 has 15 amino acids. V was clipped by 4 bases and J by 1 base; unmatched bases: 3. The V gene's germline CDR1 is SGDLS and CDR2 YYNGEE. The CDR3 loop reads CASSPGTGNTGELFF. The CDR3 bases are TGTGCCAGCAGCCCCGGGACAGGGAACACCGGGGAGCTGTTTTTT.

The rearrangement joins TRBV15 to TRBJ2-6; tentatively, D is TRBD2 (6 bases). The CDR3 has 19 residues. V was shortened by 2 bases and J by 0 bases, with 17 bases between the two germline ends. Per the germline V gene, CDR1 is LNHNV and CDR2 is YYDKDF (reference sequence). The CDR3 DNA sequence: TGTGCCACCAGCAGATTGACGGGACTTTCAAGCTCTGGGGCCAACGTCCTGACTTTC. The encoded protein is CATSRLTGLSSSGANVLTF.

The chain has TRBV27 and TRBJ2-5; TRBD1 matches at 10 bases. The germline V gene has CDR1 MNHEY and CDR2 SMNVEV (reference sequence). V shed 4 bases and J 5 bases; nucleotides not matched to a gene: 10. The CDR3 is 16 amino acids. CDR3 loop: CASSYNPGQGWETQYF. As DNA, the CDR3 is TGTGCCAGCAGTTACAATCCGGGACAGGGGTGGGAGACCCAGTACTTC.

V gene TRBV7-3 combines with J gene TRBJ2-1; 8 bases are a match to TRBD2. Germline V gene lookup returns CDR1 SGHTA and CDR2 FQGTGA. The trim removed 2 bases at V and 10 bases at J, leaving 4 bases unmatched. The CDR3 sequence is 13 residues long. The DNA for the CDR3 is TGTGCCAGCAGCTTAGGACTAGCTCAGGAGCAGTTCTTC. Translation gives CASSLGLAQEQFF.

The sample holds one count of this clone. The gene calls are TRBV27 and TRBJ2-1, with TRBD1 matching over 9 bases. Germline V gene lookup returns CDR1 MNHEY and CDR2 SMNVEV (reference sequence). After removal of 5 bases from V and 3 bases from J, the junction contained 8 bases not matched to a gene. CDR3 length equals 16 residues. The CDR3 here is CASSLPGQGGYNEQFF. CDR3 coding DNA: TGTGCCAGCAGTCTCCCGGGACAGGGTGGCTACAATGAGCAGTTCTTC.